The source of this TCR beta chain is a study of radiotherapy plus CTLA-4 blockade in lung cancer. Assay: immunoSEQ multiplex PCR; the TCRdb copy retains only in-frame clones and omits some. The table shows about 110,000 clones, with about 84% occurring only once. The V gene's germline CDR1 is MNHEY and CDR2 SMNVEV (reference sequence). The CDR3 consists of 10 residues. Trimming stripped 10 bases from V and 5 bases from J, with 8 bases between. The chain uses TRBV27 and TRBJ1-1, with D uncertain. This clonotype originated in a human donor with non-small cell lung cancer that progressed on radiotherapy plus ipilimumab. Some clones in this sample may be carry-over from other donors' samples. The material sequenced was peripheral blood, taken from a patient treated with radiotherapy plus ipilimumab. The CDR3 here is CANGETEAFF. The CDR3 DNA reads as TGTGCCAACGGGGAAACTGAAGCTTTCTTT.